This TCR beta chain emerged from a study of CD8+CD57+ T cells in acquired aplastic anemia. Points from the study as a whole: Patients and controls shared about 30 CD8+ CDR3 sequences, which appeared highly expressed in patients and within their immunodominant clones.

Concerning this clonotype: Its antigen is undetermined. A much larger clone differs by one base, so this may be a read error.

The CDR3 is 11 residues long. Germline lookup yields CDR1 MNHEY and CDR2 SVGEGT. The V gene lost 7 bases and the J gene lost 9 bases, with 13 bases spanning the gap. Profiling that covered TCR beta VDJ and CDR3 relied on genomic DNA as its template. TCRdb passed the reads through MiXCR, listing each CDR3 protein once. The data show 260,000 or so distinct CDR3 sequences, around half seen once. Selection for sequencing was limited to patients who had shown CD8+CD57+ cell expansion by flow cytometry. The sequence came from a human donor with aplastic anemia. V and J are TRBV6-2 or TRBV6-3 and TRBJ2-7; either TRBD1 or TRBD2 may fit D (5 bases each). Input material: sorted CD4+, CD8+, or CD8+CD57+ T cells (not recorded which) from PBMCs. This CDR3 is CASNRGDGQYF. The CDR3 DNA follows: TGTGCCAGCAATAGAGGGGACGGGCAGTACTTC.